Listed below are T cell receptor beta chains from one sample, sequenced in a study of OX40 agonist ivuxolimab in advanced cancers. Libraries were prepared by immunoSEQ multiplex PCR; TCRdb keeps only in-frame clonotypes and omits some of them. The sample yields 95,000 to 100,000 clones, around 80% seen once. The sequences come from CD4+ or CD8+ T cells sorted from blood, collected in a trial of the OX40 agonist ivuxolimab. Receptors were obtained from an adult with an advanced solid tumor such as melanoma, head and neck, liver or kidney cancer. Each CDR3 is given with its conserved first and last residue. Each record gives: CDR3 protein, CDR3 DNA, D gene, J gene, clone size, V gene. D genes are given only for firm matches. The listing skips clone size in some rows; elsewhere it reads once, few, many or a size class.

cdr3_aa: CASSQGQGVHNSPLHF; cdr3_nt: TGCGCCAGCAGCCAAGGACAGGGGGTACATAATTCACCCCTCCACTTT; d_call: TRBD1; j_call: TRBJ1-6; clone_size: .; v_call: TRBV5-1
cdr3_aa: CASSSGQLGANVLTF; cdr3_nt: TGTGCCAGCAGCTCGGGACAGCTTGGGGCCAACGTCCTGACTTTC; d_call: TRBD1; j_call: TRBJ2-6; clone_size: .; v_call: TRBV7-9
cdr3_aa: CASSPGAYGYTF; cdr3_nt: TGTGCCAGCTCACCGGGGGCCTATGGCTACACCTTC; d_call: .; j_call: TRBJ1-2; clone_size: .; v_call: TRBV18
cdr3_aa: CASSPAPTSGSNEQFF; cdr3_nt: TGTGCCAGCAGCCCCGCGCCGACTAGCGGGAGTAATGAGCAGTTCTTC; d_call: TRBD2; j_call: TRBJ2-1; clone_size: .; v_call: TRBV7-2
cdr3_aa: CASSFLQTAWYGYTF; cdr3_nt: TGTGCCAGCAGTTTTTTGCAGACCGCCTGGTATGGCTACACCTTC; d_call: .; j_call: TRBJ1-2; clone_size: .; v_call: TRBV28
cdr3_aa: CASSRGDTEAFF; cdr3_nt: TGTGCCAGCAGCCGGGGGGACACTGAAGCTTTCTTT; d_call: .; j_call: TRBJ1-1; clone_size: once; v_call: TRBV7-9
cdr3_aa: CASSLRSTGQDTQYF; cdr3_nt: TGTGCCAGCAGCTTACGGTCTACAGGGCAAGATACGCAGTATTTT; d_call: .; j_call: TRBJ2-3; clone_size: once; v_call: TRBV11-2
cdr3_aa: CASSEWANTEAFF; cdr3_nt: TGTGCCAGCAGTGAATGGGCCAACACTGAAGCTTTCTTT; d_call: .; j_call: TRBJ1-1; clone_size: .; v_call: TRBV6-1
cdr3_aa: CASSPGTNQETQYF; cdr3_nt: TGTGCCAGCTCACCGGGTACTAACCAAGAGACCCAGTACTTC; d_call: .; j_call: TRBJ2-5; clone_size: .; v_call: TRBV18
cdr3_aa: CASPEGGNTEAFF; cdr3_nt: TGTGCCAGCCCGGAAGGAGGGAACACTGAAGCTTTCTTT; d_call: .; j_call: TRBJ1-1; clone_size: .; v_call: TRBV2
cdr3_aa: CASRTEGREGSDTQYF; cdr3_nt: TGTGCCAGCAGGACCGAGGGGCGGGAGGGGTCAGATACGCAGTATTTT; d_call: TRBD2; j_call: TRBJ2-3; clone_size: .; v_call: TRBV7-8
cdr3_aa: CASSHPSGANYEQYF; cdr3_nt: TGTGCCAGCTCCCACCCGAGCGGGGCCAACTACGAGCAGTACTTC; d_call: TRBD2; j_call: TRBJ2-7; clone_size: .; v_call: TRBV5-4
cdr3_aa: CASRRLAGRLETQYF; cdr3_nt: TGTGCCAGCAGGAGACTAGCGGGAAGGCTCGAGACCCAGTACTTC; d_call: TRBD2; j_call: TRBJ2-5; clone_size: .; v_call: TRBV7-2
cdr3_aa: CASGSPGRASLEQFF; cdr3_nt: TGTGCTAGTGGTTCTCCGGGACGAGCCTCCCTCGAGCAGTTCTTC; d_call: .; j_call: TRBJ2-1; clone_size: .; v_call: TRBV12-5
cdr3_aa: CASSLDLAGGYNEQFF; cdr3_nt: TGTGCCAGCAGCTTGGATCTAGCGGGGGGTTACAATGAGCAGTTCTTC; d_call: TRBD2; j_call: TRBJ2-1; clone_size: once; v_call: TRBV5-8
cdr3_aa: CASSTGSGANVLTF; cdr3_nt: TGTGCCAGCAGTACCGGATCTGGGGCCAACGTCCTGACTTTC; d_call: .; j_call: TRBJ2-6; clone_size: .; v_call: TRBV27
cdr3_aa: CASRPGRVSYNEQFF; cdr3_nt: TGTGCCAGCAGGCCGGGACGCGTTTCCTACAATGAGCAGTTCTTC; d_call: .; j_call: TRBJ2-1; clone_size: .; v_call: TRBV7-9
cdr3_aa: CASSFDGSYNEQFF; cdr3_nt: TGCGCCAGCAGCTTTGACGGGTCCTACAATGAGCAGTTCTTC; d_call: .; j_call: TRBJ2-1; clone_size: .; v_call: TRBV5-1
cdr3_aa: CASSQGGTGNTEAFF; cdr3_nt: TGTGCCAGCAGCCAAGGTGGGACAGGAAACACTGAAGCTTTCTTT; d_call: TRBD1; j_call: TRBJ1-1; clone_size: .; v_call: TRBV14
cdr3_aa: CASSVGTGGEKLFF; cdr3_nt: TGTGCCAGCAGCGTGGGGACAGGGGGTGAAAAACTGTTTTTT; d_call: TRBD1; j_call: TRBJ1-4; clone_size: .; v_call: TRBV9
cdr3_aa: CASSPGPYTGELFF; cdr3_nt: TGTGCCAGCAGCCCCGGACCCTACACCGGGGAGCTGTTTTTT; d_call: .; j_call: TRBJ2-2; clone_size: .; v_call: TRBV11-2
cdr3_aa: CSVEVGGGNTIYF; cdr3_nt: TGCAGCGTTGAAGTGGGTGGGGGAAACACCATATATTTT; d_call: .; j_call: TRBJ1-3; clone_size: .; v_call: TRBV29-1
cdr3_aa: CASSTGQGDHGYTF; cdr3_nt: TGTGCCAGCAGTACGGGACAGGGAGATCATGGCTACACCTTC; d_call: TRBD1; j_call: TRBJ1-2; clone_size: .; v_call: TRBV6-5
cdr3_aa: CASSLGGHPEAFF; cdr3_nt: TGTGCCAGCAGCTTGGGGGGGCACCCTGAAGCTTTCTTT; d_call: .; j_call: TRBJ1-1; clone_size: .; v_call: TRBV7-9
cdr3_aa: CASSRTGPGVELFF; cdr3_nt: TGTGCCAGCAGCCGCACAGGGCCGGGGGTGGAGCTGTTTTTT; d_call: .; j_call: TRBJ2-2; clone_size: few; v_call: TRBV5-4
cdr3_aa: CASSLTWGSNTEAFF; cdr3_nt: TGCGCCAGCAGCTTGACGTGGGGGTCGAACACTGAAGCTTTCTTT; d_call: .; j_call: TRBJ1-1; clone_size: .; v_call: TRBV5-1
cdr3_aa: CASSGAGQGATEAFF; cdr3_nt: TGTGCCAGCAGTGGAGCTGGGCAGGGGGCCACTGAAGCTTTCTTT; d_call: TRBD1; j_call: TRBJ1-1; clone_size: .; v_call: TRBV4-2
cdr3_aa: CASSEGQNTGELFF; cdr3_nt: TGTGCCAGCAGTGAGGGACAGAACACCGGGGAGCTGTTTTTT; d_call: .; j_call: TRBJ2-2; clone_size: .; v_call: TRBV2
cdr3_aa: CASGLGFAAFF; cdr3_nt: TGTGCCAGCGGATTGGGGTTCGCAGCTTTCTTT; d_call: .; j_call: TRBJ1-1; clone_size: once; v_call: TRBV7-6